This TCR beta chain originates from a study of CD8+ T cells in alopecia areata. Background on the study: Tofacitinib treatment spanned 6 to 18 months, with 6 months off drug afterward. The investigators scored severity in treated patients by the percentage of affected scalp area. Study-level findings and limits: How baseline CD8+ expansion relates to response remains uncertain (there was one nonresponder).

RNA extraction was followed by reverse transcription into cDNA, which acted as the sequencing template. The data were produced by immunoSEQ multiplex PCR, yet TCRdb's version contains in-frame clones alone and is incomplete. The repertoire holds 150,000 to 200,000 clones, with approximately 67% as singletons. Noted treatment: oral pan-JAK inhibitor, 5-10 mg twice daily. V lost 0 bases to trimming and J lost 5 bases, with 10 bases between them. Per germline, CDR1 LNHNV and CDR2 YYDKDF (reference sequence). The CDR3 loop spans 15 amino acids. As regards this clone: What it recognizes is unknown.

Sample: CD4+ T cells sorted from blood, taken around week 49, from a patient treated with tofacitinib. The clonotype originates from a human donor with alopecia areata. This rearrangement joins TRBV15 to TRBJ1-4; the D is unclear. In DNA form, the CDR3 reads TGTGCCACCAGCAGAGATGGGCGGATAAATGAAAAACTGTTTTTT. Amino acids: CATSRDGRINEKLFF. Filled out from reference TRBV15 and TRBJ1-4, the complete variable domain reads DAMVIQNPRYQVTQFGKPVTLSCSQTLNHNVMYWYQQKSSQAPKLLFHYYDKDFNNEADTPDNFQSRRPNTSFCFLDIRSPGLGDTAMYLCATSRDGRINEKLFFGSGTQLSVL.